This T cell receptor (beta chain) was captured in a study of blood T cell repertoires in COVID-19. Study context: Samples taken during acute and convalescent COVID-19 were collected in the United States, Italy and Spain. PBMCs, B-cell-depleted T cells, or T cells provided the cDNA or gDNA that made up the material.

This clone was observed a handful of times. V shed 0 bases and J shed 0 bases, with 9 bases lying between them. Germline V gene sequence: CDR1 SEHNR, CDR2 FQNEAQ (reference sequence). The CDR3 runs to 16 residues. As processed by the authors: Reference gene primers were amplified, and this amplification served to estimate nucleated cell counts. Generated by immunoSEQ multiplex PCR, the TCRdb table keeps only in-frame clones and is missing some. For V, J and clone size, that table is used; D and trimming come from the DNA. The profile shows some 190,000 clones, less than 90% of them singletons. The chain links TRBV7-9 to TRBJ1-3; D gene ambiguous. The sample comprised peripheral blood. This sequence originates from a human donor in a cohort sampled during active COVID-19. The CDR3, as DNA: TGTGCCAGCAGCTTAGCGCTAGGGAGCTCTGGAAACACCATATATTTT. Protein: CASSLALGSSGNTIYF. The full variable domain, its missing parts supplied by reference TRBV7-9 and TRBJ1-3, is DTGVSQNPRHKITKRGQNVTFRCDPISEHNRLYWYRQTLGQGPEFLTYFQNEAQLEKSRLLSDRFSAERPKGSFSTLEIQRTEQGDSAMYLCASSLALGSSGNTIYFGEGSWLTVV.